The 26 T cell receptor beta chains below were found in one sample sequenced in a study of T cell repertoires in cytomegalovirus infection. Their antigens remain unidentified. TCRdb re-analysed the reads in MiXCR, keeping a single row per CDR3 protein. The sample includes 95,000 to 120,000 distinct CDR3 sequences, 30% of them seen just once. The starting material was CD8+ T cells from cultured PBMCs, obtained from culture after CMV antigen stimulation. All receptors derive from a human donor in good health (CMV status not recorded). Some clones in this sample may be carry-over from other donors' samples.

This clonotype was counted a few times. The V gene is TRBV28, the J gene TRBJ2-7; no reliable D call. Germline CDR1 is MDHEN and CDR2 is SYDVKM. V was shortened by 3 bases and J by 3 bases, with 6 bases between the two germline ends. The CDR3 loop spans 12 amino acids. The CDR3 DNA is TGTGCCAGCAGTTTCTCGGTCTACGAGCAGTACTTC. This translates into CASSFSVYEQYF.

The chain is built from TRBV19 and TRBJ1-5, with D maybe TRBD1 (6 bases). The CDR3 spans 17 residues. V gave up 6 bases and J gave up 3 bases, with 21 bases separating them. Germline values: CDR1 LNHDA, CDR2 SQIVND (reference sequence). This chain's CDR3 is CASSMLGAHRSNQPQHF. The CDR3 DNA reads TGTGCCAGTAGCATGCTGGGGGCCCATAGGTCCAATCAGCCCCAGCATTTT. Supplemented by reference TRBV19 and TRBJ1-5, the full variable domain reads DGGITQSPKYLFRKEGQNVTLSCEQNLNHDAMYWYRQDPGQGLRLIYYSQIVNDFQKGDIAEGYSVSREKKESFPLTVTSAQKNPTAFYLCASSMLGAHRSNQPQHFGDGTRLSIL.

The V gene is TRBV19, the J gene TRBJ2-2, with TRBD1 identical over 9 bases. Germline trimming cut 0 bases from V and 4 bases from J; bases unmatched to any gene: 0. This CDR3 spans 15 amino acids. Germline V lookup: CDR1 LNHDA, CDR2 SQIVND (reference sequence). CDR3 bases: TGTGCCAGTAGTATAGAACAGGGGGCCACCGGGGAGCTGTTTTTT. It translates to CASSIEQGATGELFF.

This clonotype has a handful of counts. In nucleotides, the CDR3 is TGTGCCAGCAGCCATGACAGGGAGAGGACTACAACTAATGAAAAACTGTTTTTT. As protein: CASSHDRERTTTNEKLFF. The chain combines TRBV2 with TRBJ1-4; 7 nucleotides agree with TRBD1. Germline V gene data show CDR1 as SNHLY and CDR2 as FYNNEI. The CDR3 is 18 residues long. The V gene end was trimmed by 6 bases and the J gene end by 0 bases; junction bases not matched to a gene: 13.

At least ten counts were recorded for this clonotype. The V gene is TRBV7-6, the J gene TRBJ1-4; D remains ambiguous. CDR1 and CDR2 (germline): SGHVS, FNYEAQ. This CDR3 region has 15 residues. V was shortened by 2 bases and J by 5 bases, with 12 bases between the two germline ends. This chain's CDR3 is CASSLMRSNNEKLFF. CDR3 bases: TGTGCCAGCAGCTTAATGAGAAGCAACAATGAAAAACTGTTTTTT.

V usage is TRBV19 and J usage is TRBJ2-7, with D uncertain. The CDR3 contains 14 residues. CDR1 LNHDA and CDR2 SQIVND come from the germline V gene (reference sequence). V was trimmed by 1 base and J by 2 bases, leaving 9 bases between them. The CDR3 loop reads CASSIGSLTYEQYF. For the CDR3, the DNA is TGTGCCAGTAGTATAGGTTCCCTGACCTACGAGCAGTACTTC.

The V and J genes are TRBV15 and TRBJ2-5; D is unclear. The V gene lost 0 bases and the J gene lost 4 bases, with 15 bases spanning the gap. Germline CDR1 LNHNV, CDR2 YYDKDF (reference sequence). The CDR3 is 16 residues long. The CDR3 loop reads CATSRDGPLIGETQYF. As DNA, the CDR3 is TGTGCCACCAGCAGAGACGGGCCCCTCATAGGAGAGACCCAGTACTTC.

This clonotype was seen a handful of times. The rearrangement joins TRBV7-2 to TRBJ1-5; no reliable D call. Germline values: CDR1 SGHTA, CDR2 FQGNSA. Trimming removed 1 base at V and 3 bases at J, with 16 bases between. This CDR3 is built from 17 residues. Written as DNA, the CDR3 is TGTGCCAGCAGCTTAGACGGGATCATAAGTCTCAATCAGCCCCAGCATTTT. It yields the protein CASSLDGIISLNQPQHF.

This clonotype was counted only a few times. The chain combines TRBV11-2 with TRBJ2-7, with D uncertain. Germline lookup yields CDR1 SGHAT and CDR2 FQNNGV. Trimming took 5 bases from V and 3 from J, leaving 14 bases between them. CDR3 size: 14 residues. CDR3 coding DNA: TGTGCCAGCAGCCGTACCCGTGCTTACTACGAGCAGTACTTC. Translation: CASSRTRAYYEQYF.

This clonotype was found a few times. The rearrangement uses TRBV12-5 and TRBJ1-1; D unclear. The CDR3 length is 13 residues. Germline V gives CDR1 LGHNT, CDR2 FRNRAP. V was cut by 5 bases and J by 4 bases, with 11 bases left in between. The CDR3 region has the DNA TGTGCTAGTGGTCCACCCAGCGGCACTGAAGCTTTCTTT. The encoded protein is CASGPPSGTEAFF.

The gene calls are TRBV7-8 and TRBJ2-7; 8 nucleotides line up with TRBD2. J lost 4 bases, V lost 2 bases, and 4 bases had no gene match. CDR3 length: 14 residues. Germline V gene data show CDR1 as SGHVS and CDR2 as FQNEAQ. The CDR3 region has the DNA TGTGCCAGCAGCTTATTCGGACTAGCTTACGAGCAGTACTTC. Residues: CASSLFGLAYEQYF.

The rearrangement joins TRBV7-4 to TRBJ2-5; D possibly corresponds to TRBD2 (6 bases). CDR1 SGHVT and CDR2 SQSDAQ come from the germline V gene. The CDR3 extends over 15 amino acids. V shed 2 bases and J shed 5 bases, with 15 bases lying between them. The CDR3 protein is CASSLISPGEETQYF. Written as DNA, the CDR3 is TGTGCCAGCAGCTTAATCTCTCCGGGGGAGGAGACCCAGTACTTC.

This clonotype was recorded once. The rearrangement uses TRBV6-5 and TRBJ2-3; a possible D gene is TRBD2 (5 bases). Germline V lookup: CDR1 MNHEY, CDR2 SVGAGI. The CDR3 is 16 residues long. Trimming left V 4 bases short and J 0 bases short, with 14 bases between. CDR3 coding DNA: TGTGCCAGCAGTTTAGATCTGGAGGTTAGCACAGATACGCAGTATTTT. Its protein is CASSLDLEVSTDTQYF.

This clonotype was seen a few times. This chain connects TRBV20-1 to TRBJ1-2, with a possible D match to TRBD1 (5 bases). Germline V gene data show CDR1 as DFQATT and CDR2 as SNEGSKA (reference sequence). V was cut by 1 base and J by 8 bases, with 20 bases left in between. The CDR3 covers 15 residues. The CDR3 DNA follows: TGCAGTGCTAGAGTTGAAGGGGACCCTCTATTGGGCTACACCTTC. Residues: CSARVEGDPLLGYTF.

The gene calls are TRBV19 and TRBJ1-4; D is unresolved. The CDR3 runs to 14 residues. Trimming took 2 bases from V and 8 from J, leaving 12 bases between them. Germline CDR1 reads LNHDA; CDR2 reads SQIVND (reference sequence). In nucleotides, the CDR3 is TGTGCCAGTAGTATAAGGGTCGAGGCAGAAAAACTGTTTTTT. Translated: CASSIRVEAEKLFF.

This clonotype appeared a few times. V and J are TRBV7-9 and TRBJ1-4, with 7 bases matching TRBD1. The length of the CDR3 is 19 residues. Per germline, CDR1 SEHNR and CDR2 FQNEAQ (reference sequence). Trimming removed 5 bases from V and 0 bases from J; junction bases left unmatched: 15. The CDR3 sequence is CASSTGGTGVDSTNEKLFF. DNA for the CDR3: TGTGCCAGCAGCACGGGCGGAACAGGGGTTGATTCAACTAATGAAAAACTGTTTTTT. The full variable domain, its missing parts supplied by reference TRBV7-9 and TRBJ1-4, is DTGVSQNPRHKITKRGQNVTFRCDPISEHNRLYWYRQTLGQGPEFLTYFQNEAQLEKSRLLSDRFSAERPKGSFSTLEIQRTEQGDSAMYLCASSTGGTGVDSTNEKLFFGSGTQLSVL.

The gene calls are TRBV11-2 and TRBJ1-5; D is unresolved. V was pared by 3 bases and J by 5 bases, with 8 bases between. Germline V lookup: CDR1 SGHAT, CDR2 FQNNGV. CDR3 length equals 13 residues. The CDR3 sequence is CASSFGLHQPQHF. In DNA, the CDR3 is TGTGCCAGCAGCTTCGGACTACATCAGCCCCAGCATTTT. The entire variable domain, with the rest obtained from reference TRBV11-2 and TRBJ1-5, is as follows: EAGVAQSPRYKIIEKRQSVAFWCNPISGHATLYWYQQILGQGPKLLIQFQNNGVVDDSQLPKDRFSAERLKGVDSTLKIQPAKLEDSAVYLCASSFGLHQPQHFGDGTRLSIL.

This clonotype was picked up many times. The V and J genes are TRBV7-9 and TRBJ1-4, with unresolved D. Germline V gene lookup returns CDR1 SEHNR and CDR2 FQNEAQ (reference sequence). The CDR3 loop spans 14 amino acids. V lost 5 bases to trimming and J lost 0 bases, with 7 bases between them. DNA for the CDR3: TGTGCCAGCAGCCCACCCACAACTAATGAAAAACTGTTTTTT. Protein: CASSPPTTNEKLFF.

This clonotype appeared a few times. V gene TRBV10-3 combines with J gene TRBJ2-3; D possibly corresponds to TRBD2 (6 bases). The V end was cut by 2 bases, the J end by 8 bases, with 14 bases between. Germline values: CDR1 ENHRY, CDR2 SYGVKD. This CDR3 is 14 amino acids long. CDR3 region: CAISEPGTVATQYF. In DNA, the CDR3 is TGTGCCATCAGTGAGCCGGGGACTGTCGCTACGCAGTATTTT.

The J gene is TRBJ2-3, the V gene TRBV12-3 or TRBV12-4; 8 bases fit TRBD2. J lost 2 bases, V lost 6 bases, and 10 bases had no gene match. The CDR3 has 16 residues. This chain's CDR3 is CASSPAGGAFTDTQYF. CDR3 sequence (DNA): TGTGCCAGCAGCCCCGCCGGGGGGGCGTTCACAGATACGCAGTATTTT.

The V call is TRBV4-1, the J call TRBJ2-3, with D hard to call. V gave up 1 base and J gave up 6 bases, with 8 bases separating them. The CDR3 runs 13 residues. CDR1 and CDR2 (germline): MGHRA, YSYEKL. The CDR3 spells CASSQAGGDTQYF. CDR3 bases: TGCGCCAGCAGCCAAGCTGGTGGGGATACGCAGTATTTT.

This chain links TRBV2 with TRBJ2-3; no firm D call. CDR3 length: 17 amino acids. V lost 1 base, J lost 6 bases, and 20 bases lay in between. CDR1 is SNHLY, CDR2 FYNNEI, per germline. The CDR3 loop is CASSEVVGTEPEDTQYF. Written as DNA, the CDR3 is TGTGCCAGCAGTGAAGTCGTCGGCACGGAGCCCGAGGATACGCAGTATTTT.

The chain uses TRBV12-3 or TRBV12-4 and TRBJ2-7, with D unresolved. The CDR3 is 11 amino acids. Trimming removed 2 bases from V and 7 bases from J, with 6 bases in between. CDR3 amino acids: CASSLSAEQYF. The CDR3 bases are TGTGCCAGCAGTTTATCGGCAGAGCAGTACTTC.

There are a few counts of this clonotype. CDR3: CASSLALRRGGHNEQFF. In nucleotides, the CDR3 is TGTGCCAGCAGCTTAGCGCTTAGGCGGGGGGGCCATAATGAGCAGTTCTTC. J is TRBJ2-1 and V is TRBV7-2; 9 bases are a match to TRBD2. CDR3 length equals 17 residues. The J segment lost 7 bases and the V segment lost 0 bases, leaving 10 bases of the junction unmatched. In germline, CDR1 is SGHTA, CDR2 FQGNSA.

The rearrangement uses TRBV9 and TRBJ2-7, with 9 bases lining up with TRBD1. The CDR3 is made up of 14 amino acids. V lost 0 bases and J lost 3; bases outside the gene matches: 1. The germline gives CDR1 SGDLS, CDR2 YYNGEE. DNA for the CDR3: TGTGCCAGCAGCGTAGCGGGACAGGGCTACGAGCAGTACTTC. This gives the protein CASSVAGQGYEQYF.

V is TRBV7-8 and J is TRBJ1-5; D might be TRBD1 (5 bases). The V end lost 5 bases, the J end lost 3 bases, and 8 bases lay between the germline ends. The germline V gene encodes CDR1 SGHVS and CDR2 FQNEAQ. This CDR3 spans 13 amino acids. CDR3 amino acids: CASSQTVNQPQHF. CDR3 DNA sequence: TGTGCCAGCAGCCAGACAGTCAATCAGCCCCAGCATTTT.